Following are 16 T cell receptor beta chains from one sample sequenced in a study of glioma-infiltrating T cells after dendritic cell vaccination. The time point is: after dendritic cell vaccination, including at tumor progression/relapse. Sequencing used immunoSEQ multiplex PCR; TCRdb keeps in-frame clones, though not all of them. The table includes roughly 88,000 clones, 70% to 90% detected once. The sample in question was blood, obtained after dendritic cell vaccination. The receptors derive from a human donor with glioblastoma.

The CDR3 sequence: CASSPGTSNTEAFF. In DNA form, the CDR3 reads TGTGCCAGCAGCCCTGGGACTTCGAACACTGAAGCTTTCTTT. This chain uses TRBV7-3 with TRBJ1-1; possibly TRBD1 for D (5 bases). This CDR3 has 14 amino acids. Looked up from germline, CDR1 is SGHTA and CDR2 is FQGTGA. V lost 5 bases and J lost 1, with 11 bases in between. Drawing the rest from reference TRBV7-3 and TRBJ1-1, the complete variable domain is GAGVSQTPSNKVTEKGKYVELRCDPISGHTALYWYRQSLGQGPEFLIYFQGTGAADDSGLPNDRFFAVRPEGSVSTLKIQRTERGDSAVYLCASSPGTSNTEAFFGQGTRLTVV.

The DNA of the CDR3 is TGTGCCAGCAGTGAAGCAAGGCAAAGGGAGCCATACGGCAATCAGCCCCAGCATTTT. It encodes CASSEARQREPYGNQPQHF. The rearrangement joins TRBV6-1 to TRBJ1-5; no definite D call. The CDR3 covers 19 residues. Germline values: CDR1 MNHNS, CDR2 SASEGT. Trimming pared 0 bases from V and 2 bases from J, leaving 20 bases between.

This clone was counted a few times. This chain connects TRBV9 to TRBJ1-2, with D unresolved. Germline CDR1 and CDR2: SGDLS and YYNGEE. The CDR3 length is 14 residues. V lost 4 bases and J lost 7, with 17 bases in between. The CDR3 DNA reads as TGTGCCAGCAGCCGACCAGGAACAAGTACTGGCTACACCTTC. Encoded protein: CASSRPGTSTGYTF.

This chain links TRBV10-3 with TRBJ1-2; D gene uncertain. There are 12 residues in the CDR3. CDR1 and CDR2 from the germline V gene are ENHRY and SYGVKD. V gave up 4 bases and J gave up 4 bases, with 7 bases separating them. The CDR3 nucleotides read TGTGCCATCAGTGTACAGATCTATGGCTACACCTTC. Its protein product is CAISVQIYGYTF.

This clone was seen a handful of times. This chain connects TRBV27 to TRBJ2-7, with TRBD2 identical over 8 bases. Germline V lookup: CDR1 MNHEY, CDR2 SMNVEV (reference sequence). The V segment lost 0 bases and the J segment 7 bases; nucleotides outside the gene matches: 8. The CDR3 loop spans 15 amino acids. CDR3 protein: CASSLSVGGASEQYF. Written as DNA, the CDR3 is TGTGCCAGCAGTTTATCGGTCGGGGGGGCTAGTGAGCAGTACTTC.

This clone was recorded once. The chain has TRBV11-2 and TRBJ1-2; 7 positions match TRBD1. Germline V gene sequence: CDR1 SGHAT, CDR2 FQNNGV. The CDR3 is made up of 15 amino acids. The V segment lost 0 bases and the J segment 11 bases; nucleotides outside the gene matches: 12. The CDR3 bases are TGTGCCAGCAGCTTAGAATCTCGCCGGGACAGTGGTTACACCTTC. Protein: CASSLESRRDSGYTF.

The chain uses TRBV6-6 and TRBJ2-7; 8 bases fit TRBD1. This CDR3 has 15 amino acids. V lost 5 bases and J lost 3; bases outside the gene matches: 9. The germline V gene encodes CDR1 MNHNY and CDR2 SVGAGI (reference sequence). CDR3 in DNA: TGTGCCAGCAGTCTAGGACAGGGCCTAAACTACGAGCAGTACTTC. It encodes CASSLGQGLNYEQYF.

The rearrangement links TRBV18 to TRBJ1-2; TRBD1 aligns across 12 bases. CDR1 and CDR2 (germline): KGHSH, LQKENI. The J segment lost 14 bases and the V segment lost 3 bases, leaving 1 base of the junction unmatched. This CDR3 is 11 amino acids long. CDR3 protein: CASSPGQGATF. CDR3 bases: TGTGCCAGCTCACCGGGACAGGGGGCAACCTTC.

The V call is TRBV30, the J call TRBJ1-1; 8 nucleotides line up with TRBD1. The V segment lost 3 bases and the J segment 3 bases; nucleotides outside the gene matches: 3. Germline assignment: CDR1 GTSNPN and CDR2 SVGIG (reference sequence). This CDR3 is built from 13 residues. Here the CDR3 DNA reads TGTGCCTGGAGGGACAGGGTTTACACTGAAGCTTTCTTT. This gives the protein CAWRDRVYTEAFF.

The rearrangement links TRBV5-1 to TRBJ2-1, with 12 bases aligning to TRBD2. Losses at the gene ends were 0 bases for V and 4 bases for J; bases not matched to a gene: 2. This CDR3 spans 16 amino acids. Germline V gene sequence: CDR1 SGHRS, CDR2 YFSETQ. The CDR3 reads CASSLGGTSGYNEQFF. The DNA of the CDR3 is TGCGCCAGCAGCTTGGGAGGGACTAGCGGGTACAATGAGCAGTTCTTC.

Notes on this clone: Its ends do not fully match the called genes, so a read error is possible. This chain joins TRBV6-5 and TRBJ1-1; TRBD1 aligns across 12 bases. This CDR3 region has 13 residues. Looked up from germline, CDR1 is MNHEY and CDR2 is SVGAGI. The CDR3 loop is CASSSGQGAEASF. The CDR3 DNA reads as TGTGCCAGCAGTTCGGGACAGGGGGCTGAAGCTTCCTTT.

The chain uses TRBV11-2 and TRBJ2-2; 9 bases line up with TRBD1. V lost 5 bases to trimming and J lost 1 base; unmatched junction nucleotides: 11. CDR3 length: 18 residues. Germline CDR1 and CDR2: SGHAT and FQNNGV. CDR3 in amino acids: CASSHPTGGLGNTGELFF. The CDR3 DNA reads TGTGCCAGCAGCCACCCGACAGGGGGGTTAGGGAACACCGGGGAGCTGTTTTTT.

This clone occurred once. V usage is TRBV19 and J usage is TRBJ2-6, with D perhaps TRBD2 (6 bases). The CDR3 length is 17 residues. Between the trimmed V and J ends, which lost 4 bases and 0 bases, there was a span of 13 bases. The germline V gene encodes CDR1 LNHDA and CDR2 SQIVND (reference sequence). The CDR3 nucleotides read TGTGCCAGTAGTAACCCGGGACTCTACTCTGGGGCCAACGTCCTGACTTTC. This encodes CASSNPGLYSGANVLTF.

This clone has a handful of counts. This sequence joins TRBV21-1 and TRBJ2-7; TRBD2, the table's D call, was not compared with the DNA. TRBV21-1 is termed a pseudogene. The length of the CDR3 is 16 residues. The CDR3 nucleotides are TGTGCCAGCAGCCCACCAGACTCTTCCCCCCCCTACGAGCAGTACGTC. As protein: CASSPPDSSPPYEQYV.

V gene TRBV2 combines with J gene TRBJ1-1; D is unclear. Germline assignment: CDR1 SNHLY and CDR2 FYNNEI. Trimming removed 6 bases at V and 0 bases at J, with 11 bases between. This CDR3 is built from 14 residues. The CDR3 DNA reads TGTGCCAGCAGGAAGCGGAGCTTGAACACTGAAGCTTTCTTT. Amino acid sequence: CASRKRSLNTEAFF.

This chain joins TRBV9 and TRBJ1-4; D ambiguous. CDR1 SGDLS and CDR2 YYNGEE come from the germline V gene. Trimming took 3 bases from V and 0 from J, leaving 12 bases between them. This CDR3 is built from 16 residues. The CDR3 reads CASSAFLQATNEKLFF. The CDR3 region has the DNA TGTGCCAGCAGCGCCTTTCTTCAGGCAACTAATGAAAAACTGTTTTTT.